These 3 T cell receptor beta chains were all obtained from the same sample, sequenced in a study of blood T cell repertoires in COVID-19. Profiled with immunoSEQ multiplex PCR; TCRdb holds only in-frame clones, not every one. This repertoire shows fewer than 250,000 clones, roughly four fifths found once; its top ten account for under 2%. Sample: peripheral blood. The source is a woman aged 80 or older with acute or convalescent COVID-19.

The chain is built from TRBV4-2 and TRBJ1-1, with 9 bases identical to TRBD1. Germline V CDR1 and CDR2: LGHNA, YNFKEQ. The CDR3 extends over 16 amino acids. Losses at the gene ends were 0 bases for V and 4 bases for J; bases not matched to a gene: 6. The CDR3 loop is CASSQDTTGGPTEAFF. DNA of the CDR3: TGTGCCAGCAGCCAAGATACCACAGGGGGCCCCACTGAAGCTTTCTTT.

The chain couples TRBV30 to TRBJ2-7, with 9 bases identical to TRBD2. The CDR3 is 13 residues long. The germline CDR1 and CDR2 sequences are GTSNPN and SVGIG (reference sequence). V was pared by 3 bases and J by 4 bases, with 4 bases of the junction left unmatched. The CDR3 DNA reads as TGTGCCTGGAGAGCTAGCGGGAAATACGAGCAGTACTTC. This sequence encodes CAWRASGKYEQYF.

V gene TRBV5-4 combines with J gene TRBJ2-2, with 7 bases matching TRBD2. Trimming at V came to 0 bases and at J to 1 base, leaving 6 bases not matched to a gene. Germline CDR1 SGHNT, CDR2 YYREEE (reference sequence). This CDR3 comprises 17 residues. The CDR3 DNA reads as TGTGCCAGCAGCTTGGCCCTTTCGGGGGGGAACACCGGGGAGCTGTTTTTT. It translates to CASSLALSGGNTGELFF.